Listed below are T cell receptor beta chains from one sample, sequenced in a study of low-dose radiotherapy and immunotherapy resistance in tumors. TCRdb reprocessed the reads with MiXCR, giving one entry per CDR3 protein. The sample yields 75,000 to 95,000 distinct CDR3 sequences, roughly a tenth seen once. The sample consisted of PBMCs, taken before treatment. The receptors were sampled from a male donor with prostate cancer. CDR3s include the opening cysteine and the closing phenylalanine or tryptophan. Fields, in order: CDR3 protein, CDR3 DNA, CDR3 length, D gene, clone size, V gene, J gene. The D gene is left open where the match is weak. Clone size is not always given. Where it is, it says once, few, many or a class for expanded clones.

cdr3_aa: CASSLGDSYNEQFF
cdr3_nt: TGCGCCAGCAGCTTGGGGGACTCCTACAATGAGCAGTTCTTC
cdr3_length: 14
d_call: NA
clone_size: many
v_call: TRBV5-1
j_call: TRBJ2-1

cdr3_aa: CSVQGTPSGGAYEQYF
cdr3_nt: TGCAGCGTTCAGGGGACACCAAGCGGGGGGGCCTACGAGCAGTACTTC
cdr3_length: 16
d_call: TRBD2
clone_size: NA
v_call: TRBV29-1
j_call: TRBJ2-7

cdr3_aa: CAWRFGLGYTF
cdr3_nt: TGTGCCTGGAGGTTCGGGTTGGGCTACACCTTC
cdr3_length: 11
d_call: NA
clone_size: many
v_call: TRBV30
j_call: TRBJ1-2

cdr3_aa: CASSQLAGGGNEQFF
cdr3_nt: TGTGCCAGCAGCCAACTAGCGGGAGGGGGCAATGAGCAGTTCTTC
cdr3_length: 15
d_call: TRBD2
clone_size: many
v_call: TRBV7-2
j_call: TRBJ2-1

cdr3_aa: CATSGGTSPGGSYNEQFF
cdr3_nt: TGTGCCACCAGTGGGGGGACCTCCCCTGGGGGCTCCTACAATGAGCAGTTCTTC
cdr3_length: 18
d_call: NA
clone_size: many
v_call: TRBV24-1
j_call: TRBJ2-1

cdr3_aa: CSAENSGNTIYF
cdr3_nt: TGCAGCGCAGAGAACTCTGGAAACACCATATATTTT
cdr3_length: 12
d_call: NA
clone_size: NA
v_call: TRBV29-1
j_call: TRBJ1-3

cdr3_aa: CASSLVGATGELFF
cdr3_nt: TGCGCCAGCAGCTTGGTAGGGGCTACCGGGGAGCTGTTTTTT
cdr3_length: 14
d_call: NA
clone_size: many
v_call: TRBV5-1
j_call: TRBJ2-2

cdr3_aa: CASSQEGLRDRGNEKLFF
cdr3_nt: TGTGCCAGCAGCCAAGAGGGACTTCGTGACAGAGGGAATGAAAAACTGTTTTTT
cdr3_length: 18
d_call: NA
clone_size: many
v_call: TRBV4-2
j_call: TRBJ1-4

cdr3_aa: CATSRVPTASYEQYF
cdr3_nt: TGTGCCACCAGCAGAGTTCCCACAGCCTCCTACGAGCAGTACTTC
cdr3_length: 15
d_call: NA
clone_size: many
v_call: TRBV15
j_call: TRBJ2-7

cdr3_aa: CASSQAGSNTEAFF
cdr3_nt: TGTGCCAGCAGCCAAGCAGGGAGTAACACTGAAGCTTTCTTT
cdr3_length: 14
d_call: NA
clone_size: many
v_call: TRBV3-1
j_call: TRBJ1-1

cdr3_aa: CASSLPSGRGGETQYF
cdr3_nt: TGTGCCAGCAGCTTACCTAGCGGGAGAGGGGGAGAGACCCAGTACTTC
cdr3_length: 16
d_call: TRBD2
clone_size: NA
v_call: TRBV7-9
j_call: TRBJ2-5

cdr3_aa: CASSPQSVTYEQYF
cdr3_nt: TGTGCCAGTAGTCCTCAAAGTGTGACCTACGAGCAGTACTTC
cdr3_length: 14
d_call: NA
clone_size: many
v_call: TRBV19
j_call: TRBJ2-7